These T cell receptor beta chains were read from a single sample in a study of T cell responses to AZD1222 COVID-19 vaccine. Clones were read by immunoSEQ multiplex PCR, and TCRdb kept only the in-frame ones, dropping some. The sample carries approximately 94,000 clones, about 88% recorded once. The sequencing here drew on peripheral blood, taken on day 0 of AZD1222 vaccination. Source of these receptors: an adult in good health. CDR3s include the opening cysteine and the closing phenylalanine or tryptophan. D genes are given only for firm matches. A row's size may be missing; if present it is once, few, many or a size class.

size,D,J,V,CDR3,DNA
-,-,TRBJ2-7,TRBV27,CASSLYGRGVDEQYF,TGTGCCAGCAGTTTATACGGGAGAGGTGTTGACGAGCAGTACTTC
-,-,TRBJ2-7,TRBV4-3,CASSQDLNGRSSYEQYF,TGCGCCAGCAGCCAAGATTTGAACGGGCGGAGCTCCTACGAGCAGTACTTC
-,-,TRBJ1-3,TRBV28,CASSRLGNTIYF,TGTGCCAGCAGCCGCCTCGGAAACACCATATATTTT
few,-,TRBJ1-2,TRBV4-2,CASSQDMGYGYTF,TGTGCCAGCAGCCAAGATATGGGCTATGGCTACACCTTC
-,-,TRBJ2-5,TRBV5-1,CASSTFGGWDRTQETQYF,TGCGCCAGCAGTACCTTCGGGGGGTGGGACAGGACACAAGAGACCCAGTACTTC
-,-,TRBJ2-7,TRBV4-1,CASSQGVPTYEQYF,TGCGCCAGCAGCCAAGGGGTCCCAACCTACGAGCAGTACTTC
-,-,TRBJ1-2,TRBV3-1/TRBV3-2,CASSSTSGVGYTF,TGTGCCAGCAGCTCGACCTCGGGGGTTGGCTACACCTTC
-,-,TRBJ1-5,TRBV9,CASSASGAPNQPQHF,TGTGCCAGCAGCGCATCAGGGGCCCCCAATCAGCCCCAGCATTTT
-,-,TRBJ2-3,TRBV6-6,CASSYGGGVADTQYF,TGTGCCAGCAGTTACGGCGGAGGGGTTGCAGATACGCAGTATTTT
-,-,TRBJ2-1,TRBV7-9,CASSLEGGSYNEQFF,TGTGCCAGCAGCTTAGAGGGAGGATCCTACAATGAGCAGTTCTTC
-,TRBD1,TRBJ1-1,TRBV28,CASSLLGQPNTEAFF,TGTGCCAGCAGTTTACTGGGACAGCCGAACACTGAAGCTTTCTTT
-,-,TRBJ2-7,TRBV7-9,CASSPTGGPYEQYF,TGTGCCAGCAGCCCCACCGGGGGACCCTACGAGCAGTACTTC
-,-,TRBJ2-7,TRBV11-3,CASSLAGANPLHEQYF,TGTGCCAGCAGCTTAGCCGGGGCAAATCCCCTCCACGAGCAGTACTTC
-,-,TRBJ1-1,TRBV28,CASNLRRDTTEAFF,TGTGCCAGCAACCTGAGGAGAGACACAACTGAAGCTTTCTTT
-,-,TRBJ2-1,TRBV12-3/TRBV12-4,CASSFIRYEQFF,TGTGCCAGCAGTTTCATCAGATATGAGCAGTTCTTC
-,-,TRBJ1-5,TRBV27,CASSLITGDQPQHF,TGTGCCAGCAGTTTGATAACGGGGGATCAGCCCCAGCATTTT
-,TRBD1,TRBJ1-6,TRBV28,CASSKTGTARNSPLHF,TGTGCCAGCAGTAAGACCGGGACAGCACGAAATTCACCCCTCCACTTT
-,-,TRBJ2-7,TRBV7-3,CASSLAGGGPFIYEQYF,TGTGCCAGCAGCTTGGCAGGGGGAGGGCCGTTCATCTACGAGCAGTACTTC
-,TRBD1,TRBJ1-1,TRBV27,CASSKQGVGEAFF,TGTGCCAGCAGTAAACAGGGGGTCGGGGAAGCTTTCTTT